This entry lists 18 T cell receptor beta chains sequenced from one sample in a study of Ad26.COV2.S vaccination and SARS-CoV-2 variants. Only in-frame clones appear in the TCRdb table, and some are missing; sequencing was by immunoSEQ multiplex PCR. There are 85,000 to 95,000 clones in the sample; 82% occur only once, and 15% to 20% lies in the top ten. The sequencing used peripheral blood, collected after recovery from COVID-19. The origin of the receptors is a human donor who had recovered from COVID-19.

This clone is a singleton in its sample. The V and J genes are TRBV28 and TRBJ2-7; perhaps D is TRBD1 or TRBD2 (5 bases each). Germline V gene sequence: CDR1 MDHEN, CDR2 SYDVKM. The CDR3 extends over 16 amino acids. With 5 bases removed from V and 2 bases from J, the gap between germline ends came to 19 bases. CDR3: CASSTPPGPTTYEQYF. The CDR3 DNA reads TGTGCCAGCAGTACCCCCCCGGGACCTACTACCTACGAGCAGTACTTC.

This clone appeared a single time. The chain joins TRBV7-2 to TRBJ2-2; D gene uncertain. The CDR3 extends over 16 amino acids. Germline V gene data show CDR1 as SGHTA and CDR2 as FQGNSA. V dropped 1 base and J dropped 1 base, with 10 bases sitting between them. In DNA form, the CDR3 reads TGTGCCAGCAGCTTAGAACGATTGTGGAACACCGGGGAGCTGTTTTTT. Its protein is CASSLERLWNTGELFF. The full variable domain, completed using reference TRBV7-2 and TRBJ2-2, is GAGVSQSPSNKVTEKGKDVELRCDPISGHTALYWYRQSLGQGLEFLIYFQGNSAPDKSGLPSDRFSAERTGGSVSTLTIQRTQQEDSAVYLCASSLERLWNTGELFFGEGSRLTVL.

This chain connects TRBV28 to TRBJ2-2; 9 nucleotides align to TRBD2. V was clipped by 6 bases and J by 7 bases; unmatched bases: 12. The CDR3 sequence is 16 residues long. Germline CDR1 MDHEN, CDR2 SYDVKM. CDR3: CASRGIAGVRNGELFF. The CDR3 DNA reads TGTGCCAGCAGAGGAATAGCGGGAGTTAGGAACGGGGAGCTGTTTTTT.

The J gene is TRBJ2-7, the V gene TRBV29-1; 7 nucleotides agree with TRBD1. CDR3 length: 14 amino acids. Trimming removed 1 base from V and 2 bases from J; junction bases left unmatched: 5. The germline CDR1 and CDR2 sequences are SQVTM and ANQGSEA. This chain's CDR3 is CSVEGTGTPYEQYF. CDR3 in DNA: TGCAGCGTTGAAGGGACAGGAACTCCCTACGAGCAGTACTTC.

This sequence joins TRBV7-2 and TRBJ2-7, with 10 bases lining up with TRBD2. Trimming removed 0 bases from V and 1 base from J; junction bases left unmatched: 6. The CDR3 consists of 17 residues. CDR1 and CDR2 from the germline V gene are SGHTA and FQGNSA. The DNA for the CDR3 is TGTGCCAGCAGCTTAGCGCTAGGAGCGGGAGGGTCCTACGAGCAGTACTTC. It encodes CASSLALGAGGSYEQYF.

This clone was counted a few times. The chain is built from TRBV7-7 and TRBJ2-1; 12 bases align to TRBD2. The trim removed 5 bases at V and 4 bases at J, leaving 9 bases unmatched. The germline V gene encodes CDR1 SSHAT and CDR2 FNYEAQ (reference sequence). The CDR3 has 17 residues. The CDR3 nucleotides read TGTGCCAGCAGCGAGACTAGCGGGAGACCCCATTACAATGAGCAGTTCTTC. This encodes CASSETSGRPHYNEQFF.

The chain joins TRBV10-3 to TRBJ1-1; D uncertain. The germline CDR1 and CDR2 sequences are ENHRY and SYGVKD. This CDR3 has 12 residues. V dropped 8 bases and J dropped 0 bases, with 7 bases sitting between them. CDR3 DNA sequence: TGTGCCATCCGCTCCATGAACACTGAAGCTTTCTTT. Translating gives CAIRSMNTEAFF.

This clone was recorded a few times. This chain uses TRBV7-9 with TRBJ1-2; D call uncertain. The CDR3 length is 15 residues. CDR1 SEHNR and CDR2 FQNEAQ come from the germline V gene (reference sequence). With 2 bases removed from V and 1 base from J, the gap between germline ends came to 11 bases. CDR3 sequence: CASSLMSGLNYGYTF. For the CDR3, the DNA is TGTGCCAGCAGCTTAATGAGTGGTCTTAACTATGGCTACACCTTC.

J is TRBJ2-7 and V is TRBV11-2; the D is unclear. Trimming pared 0 bases from V and 4 bases from J, leaving 10 bases between. The CDR3 runs 14 residues. Germline assignment: CDR1 SGHAT and CDR2 FQNNGV. DNA of the CDR3: TGTGCCAGCAGCTTAGATCCCACCGGATACGAGCAGTACTTC. The encoded protein is CASSLDPTGYEQYF.

This chain links TRBV4-1 with TRBJ1-1; 8 nucleotides agree with TRBD1. The CDR3 has 15 amino acids. Trimming removed 5 bases from V and 5 bases from J; junction bases left unmatched: 10. Germline CDR1 is MGHRA and CDR2 is YSYEKL. CDR3 nucleotide sequence: TGCGCCAGCAGCACGTCGACAGGGGTTGGGACTGAAGCTTTCTTT. It yields the protein CASSTSTGVGTEAFF.

CDR3 DNA sequence: TGTGCCAGCTCACCGAACCCCACTGAAGCTTTCTTT. It encodes CASSPNPTEAFF. The chain is built from TRBV18 and TRBJ1-1, with D unresolved. The length of the CDR3 is 12 residues. Germline V CDR1 and CDR2: KGHSH, LQKENI. V was cut by 3 bases and J by 4 bases, with 6 bases left in between.

This clone was observed a handful of times. The rearrangement uses TRBV27 and TRBJ2-2; unclear D gene. Trimming removed 5 bases at V and 2 bases at J, with 6 bases between. The CDR3 consists of 13 residues. CDR1 is MNHEY and CDR2 is SMNVEV in the germline V gene (reference sequence). For the CDR3, the DNA is TGTGCCAGCAGTGACCTCAACACCGGGGAGCTGTTTTTT. This sequence encodes CASSDLNTGELFF.

J is TRBJ1-2 and V is TRBV11-2; the D is unclear. Germline CDR1 reads SGHAT; CDR2 reads FQNNGV. V shed 1 base and J shed 4 bases, with 13 bases lying between them. The CDR3 totals 15 residues. CDR3 bases: TGTGCCAGCAGCTTAGGGGTTGAGGTATCCTATGGCTACACCTTC. Its translation: CASSLGVEVSYGYTF.

V and J are TRBV11-2 and TRBJ1-2, with D maybe TRBD1 (6 bases). Trimming took off 5 bases at V and 8 bases at J, with 18 bases between the two ends. The CDR3 has 14 residues. Germline values: CDR1 SGHAT, CDR2 FQNNGV. CDR3 in DNA: TGTGCCAGCAGCACCCCAGGACAGTTTTGGGGCTACACCTTC. As protein: CASSTPGQFWGYTF.

This chain links TRBV29-1 with TRBJ2-5, with 7 bases aligning to TRBD2. V lost 4 bases, J lost 3 bases, and 2 bases stayed unmatched. From germline, CDR1 is SQVTM and CDR2 ANQGSEA. The CDR3 extends over 12 amino acids. CDR3 bases: TGCAGCGTTGTTGGGGGGGAAGAGACCCAGTACTTC. This translates into CSVVGGEETQYF.

The chain joins TRBV20-1 to TRBJ1-5; possible D gene TRBD1, 6 bases. Trimming cost V 3 bases and J 3 bases, with 15 bases left between them. The length of the CDR3 is 15 residues. CDR1 DFQATT and CDR2 SNEGSKA come from the germline V gene (reference sequence). The CDR3 nucleotides read TGCAGTGCTAGTAGGGGGGCTAGTAACAATCAGCCCCAGCATTTT. This translates into CSASRGASNNQPQHF.

This chain joins TRBV5-1 and TRBJ2-7, with TRBD2 matching over 10 bases. This CDR3 has 15 residues. Germline assignment: CDR1 SGHRS and CDR2 YFSETQ. The V gene end was trimmed by 1 base and the J gene end by 3 bases; junction bases not matched to a gene: 4. The CDR3 is CASSLTPSGSYEQYF. CDR3 nucleotide sequence: TGCGCCAGCAGCTTGACGCCTAGCGGGAGCTACGAGCAGTACTTC. Combining the CDR3 with reference TRBV5-1 and TRBJ2-7 gives the whole variable domain KAGVTQTPRYLIKTRGQQVTLSCSPISGHRSVSWYQQTPGQGLQFLFEYFSETQRNKGNFPGRFSGRQFSNSRSEMNVSTLELGDSALYLCASSLTPSGSYEQYFGPGTRLTVT.

The V call is TRBV12-5, the J call TRBJ2-7; the D is unclear. The CDR3 is 12 residues long. CDR1 LGHNT and CDR2 FRNRAP come from the germline V gene. V was shortened by 1 base and J by 4 bases, with 5 bases between the two germline ends. The CDR3 loop is CASGLGLYEQYF. As DNA, the CDR3 is TGTGCTAGTGGTTTGGGACTTTACGAGCAGTACTTC.